The clone carrying this T cell receptor beta chain was seen ten or more times. The source of the sample is a study of blood T cells in healthy people across ages. Next came a second PCR, run for about 7 to 11 cycles, which used a sample-barcoded 5' primer along with a J-beta primer mix. TCRdb processed the 5' RACE reads anew with MiXCR; each CDR3 protein has one entry. The table lists 1.5 million to 2 million distinct CDR3 sequences, 28% of them singletons, with more than 6% in the top ten. Trimming at V came to 6 bases and at J to 8 bases, leaving 2 bases not matched to a gene. The CDR3 is 12 residues long.

The receptor was isolated from a woman under 40 in good health. The chain uses TRBV12-3 or TRBV12-4 and TRBJ1-1, with 11 bases that match TRBD1. Material: blood. CDR3 protein: CASSRTGGEAFF. The CDR3 nucleotides read TGTGCCAGCAGCCGGACAGGGGGCGAAGCTTTCTTT.